This T cell receptor beta chain was identified during a study of prognosis after radiotherapy for stage I lung cancer. Looking at the study overall: In the span from early 2018 to early 2019, stage I non-small cell lung cancer patients were enrolled. About 14 patients had newly diagnosed primary stage I lung tumors, and a few had oligometastatic NSCLC after surgical resection of the primary tumor.

This clonotype appeared many times. V dropped 4 bases and J dropped 3; count of bases not matched to a gene: 7. Per germline, CDR1 ENHRY and CDR2 SYGVKD. This CDR3 has 15 residues. The study amplified the TCR beta CDR3 region from genomic DNA. This amplification was carried out by two rounds of multiplex PCR. With primers specific to each TRBV and TRBJ gene, the first-round PCR was performed. Second-round PCR employed universal primers. TCRdb re-called the multiplex PCR reads with MiXCR, one entry per CDR3 protein. The sample includes 20,000 or so distinct CDR3 sequences, about 26% seen only once; the top ten take about 20%.

The specimen was PBMCs, collected before or after stereotactic body radiation therapy (not recorded which). This receptor was obtained from a donor aged 50 or older with non-small cell lung cancer. The rearrangement joins TRBV10-3 to TRBJ2-7, with 9 bases lining up with TRBD1. CDR3 nucleotides: TGTGCCATCAGTGGACCGGGACAGGGAAACTACGAGCAGTACTTC. This translates into CAISGPGQGNYEQYF.